This T cell receptor (beta chain) was identified during a study of cytomegalovirus exposure and HLA in healthy donors. Study conclusions and caveats: There were some public TCRs occurring in many donors, but most TCR sequences were rare.

A note on this clone: No antigen is known for it.

This CDR3 has 13 amino acids. The germline V gene encodes CDR1 SGHAT and CDR2 FQDESV (reference sequence). Between the trimmed V and J ends, which lost 6 bases and 12 bases, there was a span of 18 bases. In the PCR, 60 Vbeta and 13 Jbeta primers were used. Assay used: immunoSEQ multiplex PCR; TCRdb lists only in-frame clones, some missing. The table includes around 270,000 clones, over 70% detected once. This chain links TRBV11-1 with TRBJ2-1, with D unclear. Sequenced input: PBMCs. This TCR came from a girl aged 2-10 years in good health and CMV-seronegative. CDR3 in DNA: TGTGCCAGCAGACCTAAAATCGGCGGAACGCAGTTCTTC. Translated, it gives CASRPKIGGTQFF.